This T cell receptor beta chain comes out of a study of CD8 T cells in ankylosing spondylitis. CDR3 length equals 14 residues. Germline V CDR1 and CDR2: SGHTA, FQGNSA. V was cut by 7 bases and J by 4 bases, with 16 bases left in between. TCRdb re-called the 5' RACE reads through MiXCR, storing one row per CDR3 protein. The sample lists about 340,000 distinct CDR3 sequences, under 15% seen once, with 0.85% to 1.4% in the top ten. This clonotype occurred a few times. The sequence was collected from a male donor with ankylosing spondylitis or in good health (not recorded which). The chain employs TRBV7-2 and TRBJ1-2, with D possibly TRBD1 on 5 matching bases. The sequencing input was blood, either unsorted or a sorted T cell fraction (not recorded which). The CDR3 nucleotides are TGTGCCAGCAACACGGGGCCCGACTTCTATGGCTACACCTTC. It encodes CASNTGPDFYGYTF. Variable domain in full (rest from reference TRBV7-2 and TRBJ1-2): GAGVSQSPSNKVTEKGKDVELRCDPISGHTALYWYRQSLGQGLEFLIYFQGNSAPDKSGLPSDRFSAERTGGSVSTLTIQRTQQEDSAVYLCASNTGPDFYGYTFGSGTRLTVV.